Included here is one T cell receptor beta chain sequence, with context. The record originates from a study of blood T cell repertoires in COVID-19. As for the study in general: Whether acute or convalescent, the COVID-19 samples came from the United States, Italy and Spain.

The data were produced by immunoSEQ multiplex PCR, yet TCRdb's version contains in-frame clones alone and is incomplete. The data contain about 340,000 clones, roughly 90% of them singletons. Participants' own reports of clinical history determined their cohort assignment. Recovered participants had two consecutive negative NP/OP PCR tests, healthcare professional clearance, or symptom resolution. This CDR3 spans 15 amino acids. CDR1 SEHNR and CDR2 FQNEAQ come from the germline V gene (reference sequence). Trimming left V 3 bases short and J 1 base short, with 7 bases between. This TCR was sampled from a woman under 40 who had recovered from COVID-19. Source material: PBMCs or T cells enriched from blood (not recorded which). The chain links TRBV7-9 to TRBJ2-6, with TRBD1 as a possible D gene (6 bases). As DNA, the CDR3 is TGTGCCAGCAGCTTCCAGGGGTCTGGGGCCAACGTCCTGACTTTC. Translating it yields CASSFQGSGANVLTF.